This T cell receptor (beta chain) was recorded in a study of blood T cells in healthy people across ages. V was pared by 5 bases and J by 4 bases, with 9 bases of the junction left unmatched. CDR3 length equals 16 residues. PCR was performed a second time for roughly 7 to 12 cycles using a sample-barcoded 5' primer and a J-beta primer mix. In TCRdb, the 5' RACE reads were re-called with MiXCR into one record per CDR3 protein. The data show around 940,000 distinct CDR3 sequences, with just over 50% seen just once and around 21% held by the top ten. The source of this sequence is a woman in her sixties or seventies in good health. Sequenced material: blood. J is TRBJ2-2 and V is TRBV12-3 or TRBV12-4; 8 nucleotides agree with TRBD1. The CDR3 sequence: CASSHQGARVTGELFF. The CDR3 nucleotides read TGTGCCAGCAGTCATCAGGGGGCGCGGGTCACCGGGGAGCTGTTTTTT.